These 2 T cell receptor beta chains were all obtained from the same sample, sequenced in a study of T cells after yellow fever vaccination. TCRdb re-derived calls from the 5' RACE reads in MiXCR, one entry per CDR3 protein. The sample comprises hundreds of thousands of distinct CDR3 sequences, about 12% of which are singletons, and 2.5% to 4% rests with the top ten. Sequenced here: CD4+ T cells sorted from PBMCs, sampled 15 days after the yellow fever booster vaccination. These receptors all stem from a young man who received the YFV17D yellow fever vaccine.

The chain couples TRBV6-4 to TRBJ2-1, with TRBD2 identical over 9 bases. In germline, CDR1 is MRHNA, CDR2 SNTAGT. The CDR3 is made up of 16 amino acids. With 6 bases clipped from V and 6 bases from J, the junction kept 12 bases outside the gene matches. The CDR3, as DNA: TGTGCCAGCAGCCCCCCTCCAGCGGGGGGACCCAATGAGCAGTTCTTC. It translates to CASSPPPAGGPNEQFF.

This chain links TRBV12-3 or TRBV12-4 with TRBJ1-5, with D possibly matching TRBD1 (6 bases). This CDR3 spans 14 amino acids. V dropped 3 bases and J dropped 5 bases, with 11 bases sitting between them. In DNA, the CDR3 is TGTGCCAGCAGTTTCCAGGGGATGGATCAGCCCCAGCATTTT. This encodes CASSFQGMDQPQHF.